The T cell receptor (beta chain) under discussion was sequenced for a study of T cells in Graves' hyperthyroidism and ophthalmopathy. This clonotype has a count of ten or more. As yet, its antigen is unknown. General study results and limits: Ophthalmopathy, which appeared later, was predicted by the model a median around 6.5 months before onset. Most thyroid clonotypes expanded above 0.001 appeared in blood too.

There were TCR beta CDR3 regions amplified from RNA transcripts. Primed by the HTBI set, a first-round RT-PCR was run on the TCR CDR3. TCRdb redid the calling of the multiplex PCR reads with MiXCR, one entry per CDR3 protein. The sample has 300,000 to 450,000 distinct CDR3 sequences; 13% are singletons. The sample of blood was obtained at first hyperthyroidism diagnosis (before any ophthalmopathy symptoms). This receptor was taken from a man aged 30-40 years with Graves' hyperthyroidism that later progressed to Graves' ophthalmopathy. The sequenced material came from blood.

The CDR3 sequence: CASSFRRAGYTF. For the CDR3, the DNA is TGTGCCAGCAGTTTTCGGCGGGCTGGCTACACCTTC. This chain uses TRBV28 with TRBJ1-2; D uncertain. The V gene lost 3 bases and the J gene lost 7 bases, with 9 bases spanning the gap. This CDR3 is built from 12 residues. CDR1 and CDR2 from the germline V gene are MDHEN and SYDVKM.